Below are 24 T cell receptor beta chains sequenced from a single sample in a study of blood T cell repertoires in COVID-19. Sequencing was performed with immunoSEQ multiplex PCR; in TCRdb, only in-frame clones are kept and a portion is missing. Of some 200,000 clones in the sample, around 90% are singletons; the top ten hold less than 3.5%. Sequenced input: peripheral blood. The receptors were gathered from a man between 40 and 49 years old with active or convalescent COVID-19.

Here the CDR3 reads CASSNWGQGEKLFF. CDR3 sequence (DNA): TGTGCCAGCAGTAATTGGGGACAGGGCGAAAAACTGTTTTTT. The V and J genes are TRBV13 and TRBJ1-4; 9 nucleotides line up with TRBD1. The CDR3 has 14 residues. V shed 6 bases and J 8 bases; nucleotides not matched to a gene: 7. Germline loops: CDR1 PRHDT, CDR2 FYEKMQ (reference sequence).

This chain joins TRBV2 and TRBJ1-2; no clear D gene. The CDR3 loop spans 13 amino acids. The V end was cut by 1 base, the J end by 7 bases, with 10 bases between. Looked up from germline, CDR1 is SNHLY and CDR2 is FYNNEI. This CDR3 is CASSEGLAGGYTF. Written as DNA, the CDR3 is TGTGCCAGCAGTGAAGGTCTGGCGGGTGGCTACACCTTC. Combining the CDR3 with reference TRBV2 and TRBJ1-2 gives the whole variable domain EPEVTQTPSHQVTQMGQEVILRCVPISNHLYFYWYRQILGQKVEFLVSFYNNEISEKSEIFDDQFSVERPDGSNFTLKIRSTKLEDSAMYFCASSEGLAGGYTFGSGTRLTVV.

The chain uses TRBV30 and TRBJ2-1; D gene ambiguous. V gave up 4 bases and J gave up 10 bases, with 11 bases separating them. The CDR3 covers 11 residues. Germline V lookup: CDR1 GTSNPN, CDR2 SVGIG (reference sequence). Here the CDR3 reads CAWTARSEQFF. DNA for the CDR3: TGTGCCTGGACCGCTAGAAGCGAGCAGTTCTTC.

This chain connects TRBV28 to TRBJ2-3; D gene ambiguous. CDR1 is MDHEN, CDR2 SYDVKM, per germline. V lost 4 bases and J lost 0, with 20 bases in between. The CDR3 extends over 18 amino acids. The CDR3 DNA reads as TGTGCCAGCAGTTCCCCTTCGACATCTCCCTCTAGCACAGATACGCAGTATTTT. Translated, it gives CASSSPSTSPSSTDTQYF.

The V call is TRBV5-6, the J call TRBJ2-5; no definite D call. CDR1 SGHDT and CDR2 YYEEEE come from the germline V gene. The CDR3 length is 11 residues. V dropped 2 bases and J dropped 7 bases, with 6 bases sitting between them. CDR3 nucleotide sequence: TGTGCCAGCAGCTTCGAGGTGACCCAGTACTTC. Translating gives CASSFEVTQYF.

The chain employs TRBV18 and TRBJ1-2; weak D call: TRBD1 (6 bases). V lost 1 base and J lost 0, with 9 bases in between. This CDR3 is built from 15 residues. Germline CDR1 is KGHSH and CDR2 is LQKENI. This CDR3 reads CASSPRTAANYGYTF. The CDR3 DNA sequence: TGTGCCAGCTCACCACGGACAGCAGCTAACTATGGCTACACCTTC.

The chain combines TRBV12-3 or TRBV12-4 with TRBJ1-5; D may be TRBD1 (5 bases). V shed 3 bases and J shed 8 bases, with 11 bases lying between them. CDR3 length: 13 residues. The CDR3 bases are TGTGCCAGCAGTTTTCAGGGAGGGGAGCCCCAGCATTTT. Translation gives CASSFQGGEPQHF.

The chain is built from TRBV4-2 and TRBJ2-7; 12 bases agree with TRBD1. The CDR3 sequence is 16 residues long. The V segment lost 2 bases and the J segment 5 bases; nucleotides outside the gene matches: 7. Germline V CDR1 and CDR2: LGHNA, YNFKEQ. CDR3 nucleotides: TGTGCCAGCAGCCAACCAGGGGGACAGGGGGCCCACGAGCAGTACTTC. The encoded protein is CASSQPGGQGAHEQYF.

In its sample, this clone was seen a few times. CDR3 region: CASSPQLDTQYF. CDR3 nucleotide sequence: TGTGCCAGCAGTCCACAGTTAGATACGCAGTATTTT. The chain recombines TRBV12-3 or TRBV12-4 with TRBJ2-3; D gene uncertain. The CDR3 contains 12 residues. Trimming cost V 5 bases and J 5 bases, with 8 bases left between them.

The rearrangement uses TRBV5-4 and TRBJ1-1; D remains ambiguous. Looked up from germline, CDR1 is SGHNT and CDR2 is YYREEE (reference sequence). The CDR3 has 14 residues. The V end lost 2 bases, the J end lost 0 bases, and 8 bases lay between the germline ends. Written as DNA, the CDR3 is TGTGCCAGCAGCTTAGAACAGATGAACACTGAAGCTTTCTTT. This sequence encodes CASSLEQMNTEAFF.

This chain connects TRBV28 to TRBJ2-7; the match to TRBD1 covers 8 bases. Trimming at V came to 7 bases and at J to 2 bases, leaving 4 bases not matched to a gene. CDR1 and CDR2 from the germline V gene are MDHEN and SYDVKM. The CDR3 loop spans 13 amino acids. The CDR3, as DNA: TGTGCCAGCAACCAGGGGGCGGCCTACGAGCAGTACTTC. Encoded protein: CASNQGAAYEQYF.

This sequence joins TRBV24-1 and TRBJ1-1; possible D gene TRBD1, 5 bases. CDR3 size: 16 residues. Trimming removed 1 base from V and 1 base from J, with 12 bases in between. From germline, CDR1 is KGHDR and CDR2 SFDVKD. The CDR3 DNA sequence: TGTGCCACCAGTGATTTTGGGGGGACGGGGAACACTGAAGCTTTCTTT. It encodes CATSDFGGTGNTEAFF.

The chain links TRBV6-5 to TRBJ1-5, with D maybe TRBD1 (6 bases). Trimming left V 6 bases short and J 6 bases short, with 12 bases between. Germline V gene data show CDR1 as MNHEY and CDR2 as SVGAGI. There are 13 residues in the CDR3. The CDR3 sequence: CASRRGFGQPQHF. Here the CDR3 DNA reads TGTGCCAGCAGAAGGGGGTTTGGTCAGCCCCAGCATTTT.

The rearrangement joins TRBV3-1 (or the pseudogene TRBV3-2) to TRBJ2-7; D possibly corresponds to TRBD2 (7 bases). The CDR3 is 15 residues long. V lost 3 bases and J 2 bases, leaving 14 bases between the germline ends. Germline-derived CDR1 and CDR2 are LGHDT and YNNKEL (reference sequence). The CDR3 loop is CASSHRGAGTYEQYF. The CDR3 DNA sequence: TGTGCCAGCAGCCACCGGGGGGCGGGGACCTACGAGCAGTACTTC.

This clone appeared a few times. The V gene is TRBV5-8, the J gene TRBJ1-1; 10 bases agree with TRBD1. The CDR3 extends over 14 amino acids. From germline, CDR1 is SGHTS and CDR2 YDEGEE. The ends lost 3 bases at V and 1 base at J; junction bases unmatched: 0. The CDR3 coding sequence is TGTGCCAGCAGCTGGGACAGGGGGAACACTGAAGCTTTCTTT. It specifies CASSWDRGNTEAFF.

This chain connects TRBV25-1 to TRBJ1-2, with D uncertain. V dropped 1 base and J dropped 8 bases, with 11 bases sitting between them. Germline CDR1 is MGHDK and CDR2 is SYGVNS. This CDR3 comprises 13 residues. The DNA for the CDR3 is TGTGCCAGCAGTGAATCCACTCCCCTCGGCTACACCTTC. Amino acids: CASSESTPLGYTF.

The J gene is TRBJ1-4, the V gene TRBV7-8, with D maybe TRBD1 (5 bases). Deletions cut 4 bases from V and 8 bases from J, with 17 bases between. CDR3 length: 15 residues. The V gene's germline CDR1 is SGHVS and CDR2 FQNEAQ. This chain's CDR3 is CASSSRSQGREKLFF. In DNA, the CDR3 is TGTGCCAGCAGCTCCCGAAGCCAGGGAAGGGAAAAACTGTTTTTT.

This clone occurred once. The chain employs TRBV5-6 and TRBJ1-1; unclear D gene. From germline, CDR1 is SGHDT and CDR2 YYEEEE. The CDR3 runs 13 residues. Trimming shortened V by 0 bases and J by 4 bases, and 7 bases separated the two germline ends. In nucleotides, the CDR3 is TGTGCCAGCAGCTTGGACGCGAGCACTGAAGCTTTCTTT. It is translated as CASSLDASTEAFF.

Concerning this clone: Other DNA sequences in the sample encode the same CDR3. J is TRBJ2-2 and V is TRBV12-3 or TRBV12-4; D uncertain. Trimming stripped 5 bases from V and 2 bases from J, with 6 bases between. The CDR3 covers 13 residues. CDR3 bases: TGTGCCAGCAGTCCCCTTAACACCGGGGAGCTGTTTTTT. Protein product: CASSPLNTGELFF.

The rearrangement uses TRBV6-1 and TRBJ2-6; no definite D call. The CDR3 extends over 15 amino acids. The ends were cut back, 3 bases at V and 0 bases at J, with 6 bases in the middle. Germline V gene sequence: CDR1 MNHNS, CDR2 SASEGT. The CDR3 spells CASSDGHSGANVLTF. The DNA of the CDR3 is TGTGCCAGCAGTGATGGGCACTCTGGGGCCAACGTCCTGACTTTC.

The chain combines TRBV7-8 with TRBJ2-2, with D possibly TRBD2 on 7 matching bases. Germline V gene data show CDR1 as SGHVS and CDR2 as FQNEAQ. The CDR3 has 16 residues. V was pared by 0 bases and J by 4 bases, with 12 bases between. The CDR3 DNA sequence: TGTGCCAGCAGCTTAGCGGGGGGGCCGGTCACCGGGGAGCTGTTTTTT. Translated: CASSLAGGPVTGELFF.

The CDR3 spells CASSLSLLSYNEQFF. The DNA for the CDR3 is TGTGCCAGCAGCTTAAGCCTACTCTCCTACAATGAGCAGTTCTTC. The chain uses TRBV7-2 and TRBJ2-1; D ambiguous. V shed 2 bases and J shed 0 bases, with 8 bases lying between them. Germline V CDR1 and CDR2: SGHTA, FQGNSA. The CDR3 sequence is 15 residues long.

The chain joins TRBV6-1 to TRBJ1-6, with TRBD1 as a possible D gene (5 bases). The ends were cut back, 4 bases at V and 8 bases at J, with 24 bases in the middle. This CDR3 spans 18 amino acids. CDR1 MNHNS and CDR2 SASEGT come from the germline V gene. CDR3 nucleotide sequence: TGTGCCAGCAGTGGCCTTATTTCACGACAGTTGTTGTATTCACCCCTCCACTTT. Translating it yields CASSGLISRQLLYSPLHF.

V usage is TRBV2 and J usage is TRBJ1-5; D might be TRBD1 (5 bases). Germline CDR1 reads SNHLY; CDR2 reads FYNNEI. This CDR3 has 14 residues. Trimming removed 6 bases from V and 9 bases from J, with 18 bases in between. As DNA, the CDR3 is TGTGCCAGCAGGGGGGAGGGCAGTTTTAGGCCCCAGCATTTT. Translating it yields CASRGEGSFRPQHF.